This TCR beta chain was sequenced for a study of T cell responses to AZD1222 COVID-19 vaccine (dated by TCRdb to about 2021). Concerning the study at large: AZD1222 recipients with second doses at about 4 weeks or about 12 weeks were pooled, because spike-specific TCR depth and breadth did not differ between schedules. A total of 233 trial participants underwent TCR sequencing, of whom about 200 had received two doses of AZD1222 and about 25 had received two doses of the MenACWY control vaccine. Trial participants were enrolled by age into subgroups of 18-55, 56-69 and 70-plus years, and around 140, 26 and 57 TCR-sequenced participants, respectively, were included in these subgroups. Study-level results and caveats: After two AZD1222 doses, spike-specific TCR breadth and depth were significantly higher than at day 0 and than in MenACWY recipients. Because no day 14 peak-response samples were available, the repertoires could be characterized only after the peak T cell response. Conclusions about previously exposed vaccinees are limited because only six or seven AZD1222 recipients were SARS-CoV-2 seropositive at baseline. The vaccine-associated CD4 TCRs covered the entire spike protein, and the dominant responses fell in regions 160-218 and 743-854. Most participants were white British and females outnumbered males, and the authors suggested that clonal diversity may have been underestimated. In the small 56-69-year group, the increase in depth fell short of significance, most likely because of low power. Reportedly, almost half of the unique spike-specific TCRs recognized epitopes lying outside the regions that are mutated in the B.1.351 and B.1.1.7 variants.

According to the study, the label for this sample's time point signals: baseline before first vaccination. Vaccinee samples were obtained from the UK trials COV001 and COV002, which included a single-blind randomized controlled phase 2/3 trial of AZD1222 (ChAdOx1 nCoV-19) in healthy adults. Trial participant PBMC samples were collected at day 0 and day 28 after the second dose for TCRbeta chain sequencing. The CDR3 regions of human TCRbeta chains were subjected to immunosequencing. The authors' analysis ran thus. Repertoire TCRs were checked for matches against a reference library of SARS-CoV-2-specific TCRs that had been generated using the MIRA antigen-specificity platform. Breadth was defined as the fraction of unique TCRs that were SARS-CoV-2-associated, and depth was defined as the fraction of total T cells that were SARS-CoV-2-associated. Using the MIRA data, each spike-specific TCR was mapped to the spike region that the TCR reacts to and placed in a CD4 or CD8 class. Log10-transformed breadth and depth values were compared by one-way ANOVA with Sidak's multiple comparisons tests. The source is immuneACCESS, and TCRdb retained only in-frame sequences with V and J called. Part of the clones is not carried over; for the studies checked, unresolved V genes explain less than half of this, and the remainder is unexplained. V, J and clone size are taken as reported in that table, and D and trimming were inferred from the DNA itself. The sample table holds roughly 150,000 clones, of which about 92% were seen once. The ten largest make up under 2.5% of the sample.

From the cysteine through the phenylalanine, the CDR3 covers 16 amino acids. Only the CDR3 DNA is retained, 48 bases long and in frame from the first base. Deletion took 1 base off V and 4 bases off J, with a span of 13 bases between the germline ends. The germline V gene provides CDR1 SGHVS and CDR2 FQNEAQ. This clone was found a few times. Its antigen specificity is not known. The input lacks base qualities; no much larger clone sits a single base away. Here the chain combines TRBV7-8 and TRBJ2-2; a tentative D match to TRBD1 spans 5 bases. This sequence originates from an adult in good health. Sequencing was performed on peripheral blood, taken on day 0 of AZD1222 vaccination. The nucleotide sequence is given as TGTGCCAGCAGCTTAGGGGGCAGGGTGAGCACCGGGGAGCTGTTTTTT. Translated, it gives CASSLGGRVSTGELFF.